Each of the 24 T cell receptor beta chains below was sequenced from the same sample in a study of T cells expressing NK-cell markers. Each CDR3 protein gets one entry in TCRdb, which reprocessed the 5' RACE reads and gives no DNA. In all, the sample yields fewer than 300,000 distinct CDR3 sequences. Sequences were obtained from blood T cells: a sorted CD56 or NKG2C T cell subset, CD4+ or CD8+ T cells, or bulk PBMC T cells (not recorded which). The receptors originated from a woman between 18 and 70 years old in good health.

This rearrangement joins TRBV5-6 to TRBJ2-3; TCRdb lists TRBD2, though no DNA is available to test this call. Per the germline V gene, CDR1 is SGHDT and CDR2 is YYEEEE. There are 13 residues in the CDR3. The CDR3 here is CASKRAATDTQYF.

V usage is TRBV7-6 and J usage is TRBJ2-3; TCRdb indicates TRBD2, and absent DNA this call remains unverified. The CDR3 has 15 amino acids. CDR1 and CDR2 (germline): SGHVS, FNYEAQ. The CDR3 protein is CASSPGTTQTDTQYF. Combining the CDR3 with reference TRBV7-6 and TRBJ2-3 gives the whole variable domain GAGVSQSPRYKVTKRGQDVALRCDPISGHVSLYWYRQALGQGPEFLTYFNYEAQQDKSGLPNDRFSAERPEGSISTLTIQRTEQRDSAMYRCASSPGTTQTDTQYFGPGTRLTVL.

This rearrangement joins TRBV4-3 to TRBJ1-4. This CDR3 region has 15 residues. Germline loops: CDR1 LGHNA, CDR2 YSLEER. This CDR3 reads CASSRVFMGSEKLFF.

The CDR3 reads CASQLVGTATYEQYF. The chain links TRBV28 to TRBJ2-7; lacking DNA, the TRBD1 call made by TCRdb goes unchecked. Germline loops: CDR1 MDHEN, CDR2 SYDVKM. This CDR3 is 15 amino acids long.

J is TRBJ1-1 and V is TRBV12-3 or TRBV12-4; TCRdb's assignment of TRBD1 cannot be checked, as there is no DNA. The CDR3 is 15 residues long. The CDR3 region is CASSEKGGWGTEAFF.

The rearrangement links TRBV12-3 or TRBV12-4 to TRBJ2-1; TCRdb's D call, TRBD2, is unchecked because there is no DNA. The CDR3 spans 15 residues. CDR3 sequence reads: CASAYLSGAYNEQFF.

The rearrangement joins TRBV20-1 to TRBJ2-1; TCRdb indicates TRBD2, and absent DNA this call remains unverified. The CDR3 consists of 14 residues. Germline V CDR1 and CDR2: DFQATT, SNEGSKA (reference sequence). The CDR3 is CSGAMGSSYNEQFF.

This sequence joins TRBV6-1 and TRBJ2-3. The CDR3 loop spans 13 amino acids. From germline, CDR1 is MNHNS and CDR2 SASEGT. The CDR3 reads CASSEGKTYTQYF.

The chain has TRBV9 and TRBJ2-1. CDR1 is SGDLS, CDR2 YYNGEE, per germline. The CDR3 covers 13 residues. CDR3 protein: CASSVSSAHEQFF. Supplemented by reference TRBV9 and TRBJ2-1, the full variable domain reads DSGVTQTPKHLITATGQRVTLRCSPRSGDLSVYWYQQSLDQGLQFLIQYYNGEERAKGNILERFSAQQFPDLHSELNLSSLELGDSALYFCASSVSSAHEQFFGPGTRLTVL.

The chain is built from TRBV20-1 and TRBJ2-2. Germline lookup yields CDR1 DFQATT and CDR2 SNEGSKA (reference sequence). This CDR3 has 13 amino acids. This chain's CDR3 is CSADDSYTGELFF.

The V call is TRBV11-2, the J call TRBJ2-5; the TCRdb D gene call, TRBD2, has no DNA to confirm it. Germline-derived CDR1 and CDR2 are SGHAT and FQNNGV. This CDR3 is 18 amino acids long. This chain's CDR3 is CASSLVGLAGGGQETQYF.

The J gene is TRBJ1-1, the V gene TRBV29-1; checking the TCRdb D call of TRBD1 is not possible without DNA. The CDR3 runs 15 residues. Per germline, CDR1 SQVTM and CDR2 ANQGSEA. The CDR3 loop reads CSVEPTGRRNTEAFF.

The chain uses TRBV6-2 or TRBV6-3 and TRBJ2-7. Germline values: CDR1 MNHEY, CDR2 SVGEGT. The CDR3 loop spans 11 amino acids. CDR3 protein: CASGWGGEQYF.

This chain connects TRBV5-1 to TRBJ2-1. The CDR3 sequence is 12 residues long. Germline CDR1 is SGHRS and CDR2 is YFSETQ. The CDR3 here is CASSLFGDEQFF.

The chain has TRBV18 and TRBJ1-4. Germline V gene sequence: CDR1 KGHSH, CDR2 LQKENI. The CDR3 spans 14 residues. The CDR3 loop is CASSPMVRGEKLFF.

J is TRBJ2-1 and V is TRBV9; TCRdb's D call of TRBD2 is untestable without DNA. The germline V gene has CDR1 SGDLS and CDR2 YYNGEE. The CDR3 runs to 15 residues. CDR3 sequence: CASSVDGGRGNEQFF.

The chain employs TRBV12-3 or TRBV12-4 and TRBJ2-1; TCRdb proposes TRBD2, but this gene call is untestable without DNA. This CDR3 has 16 residues. The CDR3 here is CASSHLGPRGPDEQFF.

The rearrangement links TRBV4-3 to TRBJ2-2; TCRdb designates TRBD2, a call that cannot be tested without DNA. The CDR3 has 17 residues. Germline V CDR1 and CDR2: LGHNA, YSLEER. CDR3 region: CASSQGGGLADGRELFF.

This sequence joins TRBV27 and TRBJ2-4; with no DNA, the TCRdb D assignment of TRBD1 cannot be verified. The V gene's germline CDR1 is MNHEY and CDR2 SMNVEV (reference sequence). The CDR3 consists of 14 residues. The chain's CDR3 is CASSSTGRGGIQYF.

This rearrangement joins TRBV29-1 to TRBJ2-1; TCRdb's assignment of TRBD1 cannot be checked, as there is no DNA. The V gene's germline CDR1 is SQVTM and CDR2 ANQGSEA. The CDR3 loop spans 13 amino acids. The CDR3 here is CSVGTGGYNEQFF.

V usage is TRBV29-1 and J usage is TRBJ2-5; lacking DNA, the TRBD1 call made by TCRdb goes unchecked. There are 12 residues in the CDR3. Germline CDR1 and CDR2: SQVTM and ANQGSEA. CDR3 region: CSVQGWRETQYF.

The CDR3 loop reads CASTGAGGPYNEQFF. The chain uses TRBV12-3 or TRBV12-4 and TRBJ2-1; TCRdb designates TRBD2, a call that cannot be tested without DNA. The CDR3 runs to 15 residues.

This CDR3 is CSVRPQTGGPDTQYF. The chain links TRBV29-1 to TRBJ2-3; there is no DNA to check the TCRdb D call of TRBD1. Germline lookup yields CDR1 SQVTM and CDR2 ANQGSEA. The CDR3 spans 15 residues.

The chain couples TRBV12-3 or TRBV12-4 to TRBJ2-1; there is no DNA to check the TCRdb D call of TRBD2. The CDR3 length is 15 residues. CDR3 region: CASSLSGRAVNEQFF.